This passage covers 26 T cell receptor beta chains from one sample sequenced in a study of T-cell memory formation after mild COVID-19. TCRdb recomputed calls from the 5' RACE reads with MiXCR, one row per CDR3 protein. The table has roughly 610,000 distinct CDR3 sequences, 17% seen once. Sequenced input: PBMCs or a T cell subset sorted from them (not recorded which). Receptor source: an adult woman who had mild COVID-19 (a few samples of this study predate the infection). Cell type and time point are not known.

This sequence joins TRBV20-1 and TRBJ1-5; D unclear. The germline V and J ends were trimmed by 3 bases and 11 bases, with 20 bases remaining between them. CDR1 is DFQATT, CDR2 SNEGSKA, per germline (reference sequence). The CDR3 is 14 residues long. DNA of the CDR3: TGCAGTGCTAGCGGAAGTTATTCGGTAAGGGCCCAGCATTTT. Encoded protein: CSASGSYSVRAQHF.

The table lists this clonotype with a few counts. CDR3 protein: CASSQDHDRLNQPQHF. CDR3 bases: TGCGCCAGCAGCCAAGATCACGACAGGCTGAACCAGCCCCAGCATTTT. The rearrangement joins TRBV4-1 to TRBJ1-5; TRBD1 is a possible D gene (6 bases). CDR3 length: 16 amino acids. V was shortened by 0 bases and J by 7 bases, with 16 bases between the two germline ends. CDR1 and CDR2 (germline): MGHRA, YSYEKL.

This clonotype came up a few times. The chain is built from TRBV12-3 or TRBV12-4 and TRBJ2-3; TRBD2 aligns across 11 bases. The CDR3 has 14 amino acids. V lost 5 bases, J lost 6 bases, and 4 bases stayed unmatched. CDR3 amino acids: CASSGTSGDDTQYF. CDR3 bases: TGTGCCAGCAGTGGGACTAGCGGAGACGATACGCAGTATTTT.

Only a few counts were recorded for this clonotype. The chain is built from TRBV7-8 and TRBJ2-1; no reliable D call. Per germline, CDR1 SGHVS and CDR2 FQNEAQ. Trimming left V 3 bases short and J 5 bases short, with 11 bases between. CDR3 length equals 14 residues. The CDR3 region is CASSFNLRDNEQFF. The CDR3 coding sequence is TGTGCCAGCAGCTTTAATCTTCGGGACAATGAGCAGTTCTTC.

This clonotype was seen a few times. V and J are TRBV12-3 or TRBV12-4 and TRBJ2-4; weak D call: TRBD2 (5 bases). The CDR3 is made up of 14 amino acids. Deletions cut 3 bases from V and 9 bases from J, with 15 bases between. In nucleotides, the CDR3 is TGTGCCAGCAGTTTGGCCGGGGAAGGAGGCATTCAGTACTTC. Translating gives CASSLAGEGGIQYF.

This clonotype turned up a few times. One end of the junction does not line up with germline, which may come from a read error. The V and J genes are TRBV5-4 and TRBJ1-2; D is ambiguous. Germline-derived CDR1 and CDR2 are SGHNT and YYREEE (reference sequence). This CDR3 spans 14 amino acids. The CDR3 loop is CASRLEESNYGYTF. The CDR3 nucleotides are TGTGCCAGCAGATTGGAGGAATCCAACTATGGCTACACCTTC. The full variable domain, with the rest looked up from reference TRBV5-4 and TRBJ1-2, is ETGVTQSPTHLIKTRGQQVTLRCSSQSGHNTVSWYQQALGQGPQFIFQYYREEENGRGNFPPRFSGLQFPNYSSELNVNALELDDSALYLCASRLEESNYGYTFGSGTRLTVV.

This chain connects TRBV9 to TRBJ2-3; perhaps TRBD1 as D (5 bases). The V and J ends lost 3 bases and 1 base respectively, with 9 bases between them. The CDR3 is made up of 14 amino acids. The germline gives CDR1 SGDLS, CDR2 YYNGEE. CDR3 in amino acids: CASSDRPRTDTQYF. The CDR3 DNA follows: TGTGCCAGCAGCGACAGGCCGCGCACAGATACGCAGTATTTT.

V and J are TRBV20-1 and TRBJ1-1; no reliable D call. This CDR3 region has 12 residues. Trimming shortened V by 3 bases and J by 1 base, and 6 bases separated the two germline ends. Germline loops: CDR1 DFQATT, CDR2 SNEGSKA (reference sequence). The CDR3 coding sequence is TGCAGTGCTAGGCAGCCGAACACTGAAGCTTTCTTT. Its translation: CSARQPNTEAFF.

The chain uses TRBV7-9 and TRBJ2-7; D is uncertain. The germline V gene encodes CDR1 SEHNR and CDR2 FQNEAQ (reference sequence). V shed 5 bases and J shed 6 bases, with 11 bases lying between them. CDR3 length: 12 amino acids. CDR3: CASSLPSREQYF. The CDR3, as DNA: TGTGCCAGCAGCCTCCCCAGCCGCGAGCAGTACTTC.

The V call is TRBV6-5, the J call TRBJ2-1; D not resolved. CDR3 size: 15 residues. V dropped 7 bases and J dropped 3 bases, with 16 bases sitting between them. Germline V gene data show CDR1 as MNHEY and CDR2 as SVGAGI. In DNA form, the CDR3 reads TGTGCCAGCACCCCCTTCGGAAGGAGCTACAATGAGCAGTTCTTC. It codes for CASTPFGRSYNEQFF.

Points on this clonotype: This clone may be a read error of a much larger clone one base away. This rearrangement joins TRBV6-2 or TRBV6-3 to TRBJ2-3, with TRBD2 as a possible D gene (5 bases). CDR3 length equals 12 residues. Germline CDR1 MNHEY, CDR2 SVGEGT. Trimming removed 2 bases from V and 5 bases from J, with 5 bases in between. The CDR3 DNA reads TGTGCCAGCAGTTACGAGGGAGATACGCAGTATTTT. Its translation is CASSYEGDTQYF.

The V gene is TRBV3-1, the J gene TRBJ1-3, with 7 bases fitting TRBD1. V shed 3 bases, J shed 4 bases, and the junction held 9 bases outside the gene matches. Germline CDR1 is LGHDT and CDR2 is YNNKEL (reference sequence). The CDR3 extends over 16 amino acids. The CDR3 DNA follows: TGTGCCAGCAGCCAGGAAGACAGGGTATCCGGAAACACCATATATTTT. Translating it yields CASSQEDRVSGNTIYF.

This rearrangement joins TRBV5-4 to TRBJ2-7; 8 positions agree with TRBD2. With 3 bases clipped from V and 5 bases from J, the junction kept 10 bases outside the gene matches. The CDR3 spans 15 residues. CDR1 and CDR2 (germline): SGHNT, YYREEE (reference sequence). The CDR3 DNA reads TGTGCCAGCAGCTCTTGGACTAGCAGGTCCCACGAGCAGTACTTC. Translating gives CASSSWTSRSHEQYF.

This clonotype has just a few counts. The chain employs TRBV12-3 or TRBV12-4 and TRBJ1-1; D may be TRBD1 (5 bases). The V and J ends lost 6 bases and 1 base respectively, with 15 bases between them. The CDR3 has 15 residues. This chain's CDR3 is CASSPTRTQNTEAFF. The DNA for the CDR3 is TGTGCCAGCAGCCCTACACGGACACAGAACACTGAAGCTTTCTTT.

The chain carries TRBV29-1 and TRBJ1-3; 10 bases fit TRBD1. Germline V gene sequence: CDR1 SQVTM, CDR2 ANQGSEA. The CDR3 contains 15 residues. Trimming cost V 2 bases and J 4 bases; bases outside gene matches: 5. The CDR3 coding sequence is TGCAGCGTTGAAAGACAGGGGGCAAGAGGAAACACCATATATTTT. As protein: CSVERQGARGNTIYF.

This clonotype was recorded many times. V usage is TRBV12-3 or TRBV12-4 and J usage is TRBJ2-7; 7 positions agree with TRBD2. V gave up 5 bases and J gave up 7 bases; unmatched junction bases: 11. CDR3 length equals 14 residues. The DNA of the CDR3 is TGTGCCAGCAGTAAGAGACTAGCTGGGGGAGAGCAGTACTTC. This sequence encodes CASSKRLAGGEQYF.

V is TRBV20-1 and J is TRBJ2-5, with TRBD2 matching 7 bases. Losses at the gene ends were 3 bases for V and 5 bases for J; bases not matched to a gene: 6. This CDR3 has 13 residues. The germline V gene encodes CDR1 DFQATT and CDR2 SNEGSKA (reference sequence). CDR3 amino acids: CSASRGVEETQYF. The CDR3, as DNA: TGCAGTGCTAGCCGGGGGGTTGAGGAGACCCAGTACTTC.

There are a few counts of this clonotype. V and J are TRBV30 and TRBJ2-1, with D unresolved. The CDR3 is 15 residues long. Germline V gene lookup returns CDR1 GTSNPN and CDR2 SVGIG (reference sequence). V was shortened by 0 bases and J by 2 bases, with 11 bases between the two germline ends. The CDR3 spells CAWSVGLGPYNEQFF. The CDR3 DNA sequence: TGTGCCTGGAGTGTTGGCCTAGGCCCCTACAATGAGCAGTTCTTC.

The V gene is TRBV20-1, the J gene TRBJ2-1; D possibly corresponds to TRBD2 (5 bases). The germline V gene encodes CDR1 DFQATT and CDR2 SNEGSKA (reference sequence). With 0 bases removed from V and 7 bases from J, the gap between germline ends came to 16 bases. This CDR3 comprises 15 residues. The chain's CDR3 is CSARDPRTASNEQFF. The CDR3 DNA reads as TGCAGTGCTAGAGATCCTCGGACTGCCTCAAATGAGCAGTTCTTC.

This clonotype has only a few counts. This chain connects TRBV6-5 to TRBJ2-7, with a possible D match to TRBD2 (6 bases). The CDR3 consists of 13 residues. Germline V gives CDR1 MNHEY, CDR2 SVGAGI. The V end lost 3 bases, the J end lost 7 bases, and 13 bases lay between the germline ends. The CDR3 DNA reads TGTGCCAGCAGTTATGGGTGGGGGGATGAGCAGTACTTC. It codes for CASSYGWGDEQYF.

This clonotype was seen at least ten times. The gene calls are TRBV7-2 and TRBJ2-3; possible D gene TRBD2, 6 bases. This CDR3 contains 13 residues. In germline, CDR1 is SGHTA, CDR2 FQGNSA. The ends were cut back, 0 bases at V and 6 bases at J, with 7 bases in the middle. In nucleotides, the CDR3 is TGTGCCAGCAGCTTAGCTAGCGGCGATACGCAGTATTTT. Amino acids: CASSLASGDTQYF.

The chain carries TRBV20-1 and TRBJ2-1, with TRBD2 identical over 9 bases. V dropped 5 bases and J dropped 8; count of bases not matched to a gene: 13. Germline CDR1 and CDR2: DFQATT and SNEGSKA (reference sequence). The CDR3 is 15 amino acids. This chain's CDR3 is CSARGAGGWGHEQFF. CDR3 DNA sequence: TGCAGTGCTCGCGGAGCGGGAGGATGGGGCCATGAGCAGTTCTTC.

V and J are TRBV30 and TRBJ2-1, with a possible D match to TRBD1 (5 bases). CDR3 length: 13 residues. The germline CDR1 and CDR2 sequences are GTSNPN and SVGIG (reference sequence). V lost 0 bases, J lost 14 bases, and 17 bases lay in between. CDR3 nucleotide sequence: TGTGCCTGGAGTGTACAGGACATGTACCCGGAGTTCTTC. Translation: CAWSVQDMYPEFF.

Turning to this clonotype: Just one base apart from a much larger clone, this may be a read error. The CDR3: CASSSRGQGGYVYTF. CDR3 in DNA: TGTGCCAGCAGCTCCCGAGGACAGGGCGGCTATGTCTACACCTTC. The chain couples TRBV7-2 to TRBJ1-2; 8 bases agree with TRBD1. CDR3 length: 15 residues. Germline values: CDR1 SGHTA, CDR2 FQGNSA.

A few counts support this clonotype. This chain joins TRBV7-2 and TRBJ2-3; no clear D. V lost 6 bases and J 0 bases, leaving 13 bases between the germline ends. This CDR3 has 15 amino acids. The germline V gene has CDR1 SGHTA and CDR2 FQGNSA. The CDR3 DNA follows: TGTGCCAGCAGGGCCCTGGCGTTTAGCACAGATACGCAGTATTTT. Translated: CASRALAFSTDTQYF.

This clonotype has more than one count but fewer than ten. V and J are TRBV7-9 and TRBJ1-2, with 8 bases lining up with TRBD1. CDR1 and CDR2 (germline): SEHNR, FQNEAQ (reference sequence). Trimming cost V 5 bases and J 1 base; bases outside gene matches: 12. This CDR3 has 17 amino acids. The CDR3 DNA reads as TGTGCCAGCAGCCCCCGACCTCCGGGACAGGTTAACTATGGCTACACCTTC. Translated, it gives CASSPRPPGQVNYGYTF.